These 30 T cell receptor beta chains were all obtained from the same sample, sequenced in a study of T cell repertoires in cytomegalovirus infection. TCRdb re-analysed the reads in MiXCR, keeping a single row per CDR3 protein. Among about 160,000 distinct CDR3 sequences, 15% to 20% were seen once, and the ten largest hold approximately 19%. The sample consisted of CD8+ T cells from PBMCs. The source is a human donor in good health (CMV status not recorded). Some clones in this sample may be carry-over from other donors' samples.

This clonotype has at least ten counts. This chain joins TRBV7-2 and TRBJ2-1, with 12 bases identical to TRBD1. Trimming cost V 5 bases and J 8 bases; bases outside gene matches: 7. CDR1 is SGHTA and CDR2 is FQGNSA in the germline V gene. This CDR3 contains 15 residues. In DNA, the CDR3 is TGTGCCAGCAGCCAGGGGACAGGGGGCGTCTATGAGCAGTTCTTC. This encodes CASSQGTGGVYEQFF.

This clonotype was observed at least ten times. This rearrangement joins TRBV7-8 to TRBJ1-1; D unclear. The germline gives CDR1 SGHVS, CDR2 FQNEAQ. The CDR3 contains 13 residues. Trimming shortened V by 6 bases and J by 4 bases, and 12 bases separated the two germline ends. DNA for the CDR3: TGTGCCAGCAGAGGAGGTACGGGCACTGAAGCTTTCTTT. Protein product: CASRGGTGTEAFF.

This clonotype was seen more than once but under ten times. The chain uses TRBV6-6 and TRBJ2-1; 9 bases line up with TRBD1. J gave up 2 bases and V 5 bases, and 7 bases lay outside the gene matches. Germline values: CDR1 MNHNY, CDR2 SVGAGI (reference sequence). The CDR3 spans 16 residues. CDR3 amino acids: CASSPTGGRAYNEQFF. The CDR3 DNA reads as TGTGCCAGCAGTCCGACAGGGGGACGGGCCTACAATGAGCAGTTCTTC.

This clonotype was seen a handful of times. This rearrangement joins TRBV14 to TRBJ2-2; D ambiguous. The length of the CDR3 is 13 residues. Germline-derived CDR1 and CDR2 are SGHDN and FVKESK. Trimming took 3 bases from V and 4 from J, leaving 6 bases between them. The CDR3 DNA reads TGTGCCAGCAGCCAGTTATTCACCGGGGAGCTGTTTTTT. It specifies CASSQLFTGELFF.

This clonotype was detected only a few times. V is TRBV11-2 and J is TRBJ2-7; the match to TRBD1 covers 7 bases. This CDR3 region has 14 residues. V trimming: 7 bases; J trimming: 0 bases; junction bases outside the gene matches: 6. Germline V gene lookup returns CDR1 SGHAT and CDR2 FQNNGV. The CDR3 sequence is CASTTGQSSYEQYF. The CDR3 DNA follows: TGTGCCAGCACCACGGGACAGAGCTCCTACGAGCAGTACTTC.

Only a few counts were recorded for this clonotype. The gene calls are TRBV6-2 or TRBV6-3 and TRBJ1-2; D is ambiguous. Germline CDR1 reads MNHEY; CDR2 reads SVGEGT. Trimming took off 0 bases at V and 3 bases at J, with 14 bases between the two ends. The CDR3 is 16 amino acids. CDR3 sequence reads: CASSYSKRFGDYGYTF. DNA for the CDR3: TGTGCCAGCAGTTACTCGAAGAGGTTCGGGGACTATGGCTACACCTTC.

The V and J genes are TRBV25-1 and TRBJ1-2; D is undetermined. The CDR3 runs to 14 residues. Germline V lookup: CDR1 MGHDK, CDR2 SYGVNS. With 6 bases removed from V and 3 bases from J, the gap between germline ends came to 14 bases. The CDR3: CASSYGRLDYGYTF. The CDR3 DNA sequence: TGTGCCAGCAGCTACGGACGGTTAGACTATGGCTACACCTTC.

This clonotype came up a few times. The junction departs from germline at one end; a sequencing error may be responsible. The chain couples TRBV7-2 to TRBJ2-5; 10 bases match TRBD2. The germline gives CDR1 SGHTA, CDR2 FQGNSA. The CDR3 runs to 16 residues. CDR3 coding DNA: TGTGCCTGCAGCTTTGGTCTAGCGGGAGTCTGGGAGACCCAGTACTTC. Translating it yields CACSFGLAGVWETQYF. The full variable domain, in which reference TRBV7-2 and TRBJ2-5 provide the parts outside the CDR3, is GAGVSQSPSNKVTEKGKDVELRCDPISGHTALYWYRQSLGQGLEFLIYFQGNSAPDKSGLPSDRFSAERTGGSVSTLTIQRTQQEDSAVYLCACSFGLAGVWETQYFGPGTRLLVL.

The chain is built from TRBV7-2 and TRBJ1-1, with D unresolved. The ends were cut back, 1 base at V and 2 bases at J, with 11 bases in the middle. Germline lookup yields CDR1 SGHTA and CDR2 FQGNSA. The CDR3 runs to 15 residues. CDR3 sequence reads: CASSLDFSLNTEAFF. The DNA for the CDR3 is TGTGCCAGCAGCTTAGACTTCAGCCTAAACACTGAAGCTTTCTTT. The full variable domain, rest sourced from reference TRBV7-2 and TRBJ1-1, is GAGVSQSPSNKVTEKGKDVELRCDPISGHTALYWYRQSLGQGLEFLIYFQGNSAPDKSGLPSDRFSAERTGGSVSTLTIQRTQQEDSAVYLCASSLDFSLNTEAFFGQGTRLTVV.

This clonotype appeared a few times. The chain uses TRBV4-1 and TRBJ1-1, with D unresolved. Trimming took off 6 bases at V and 11 bases at J, with 13 bases between the two ends. The CDR3 consists of 11 residues. Germline-derived CDR1 and CDR2 are MGHRA and YSYEKL. The CDR3 protein is CASSKEGVAFF. Here the CDR3 DNA reads TGCGCCAGCAGTAAGGAAGGAGTGGCTTTCTTT.

The chain uses TRBV7-8 and TRBJ2-7; 7 bases fit TRBD2. The CDR3 totals 16 residues. J lost 0 bases, V lost 5 bases, and 10 bases had no gene match. The germline V gene has CDR1 SGHVS and CDR2 FQNEAQ. The CDR3 sequence is CASSIGPRGSSYEQYF. CDR3 in DNA: TGTGCCAGCAGCATCGGCCCGCGGGGGAGCTCCTACGAGCAGTACTTC.

There are a few counts of this clonotype. The genes are TRBV19 and TRBJ2-7; possible D gene TRBD1, 5 bases. V shed 9 bases and J shed 6 bases, with 12 bases lying between them. Germline CDR1 LNHDA, CDR2 SQIVND (reference sequence). The CDR3 has 11 residues. CDR3 bases: TGTGCCAGCTCTACAGGACGCGAGCAGTACTTC. It translates to CASSTGREQYF.

This clonotype has only a few counts. This chain links TRBV20-1 with TRBJ1-5; 7 positions match TRBD1. This CDR3 is built from 16 residues. CDR1 DFQATT and CDR2 SNEGSKA come from the germline V gene (reference sequence). V lost 3 bases and J lost 7; bases outside the gene matches: 15. CDR3 in DNA: TGCAGTGCTAGGGATCCCCCACAGGGGCGTGGACAGCCCCAGCATTTT. As protein: CSARDPPQGRGQPQHF.

As for this clonotype: The junction and the germline gene differ at one end; a read error may be behind it. V usage is TRBV11-2 and J usage is TRBJ2-1, with a weak D call TRBD1 (5 bases). Germline CDR1 is SGHAT and CDR2 is FQNNGV. The CDR3 contains 12 residues. In DNA, the CDR3 is TGTGCCAGCTGCTTGGGGCCAAATGAGCAGTTCTTC. This translates into CASCLGPNEQFF.

This clonotype was counted between two and nine times. The rearrangement joins TRBV20-1 to TRBJ2-7; D ambiguous. V lost 1 base and J 2 bases, leaving 9 bases between the germline ends. Germline loops: CDR1 DFQATT, CDR2 SNEGSKA (reference sequence). The CDR3 loop spans 13 amino acids. This chain's CDR3 is CSARAQAPYEQYF. The DNA of the CDR3 is TGCAGTGCTAGAGCCCAGGCGCCCTACGAGCAGTACTTC.

The rearrangement joins TRBV6-2 or TRBV6-3 to TRBJ2-7, with D unclear. In germline, CDR1 is MNHEY, CDR2 SVGEGT. Trimming pared 6 bases from V and 3 bases from J, leaving 12 bases between. The CDR3 runs to 13 residues. CDR3 DNA sequence: TGTGCCAGCAGCCCACGAGCAAGCTACGAGCAGTACTTC. Translated: CASSPRASYEQYF.

This clonotype was counted between two and nine times. V is TRBV7-2 and J is TRBJ2-7; tentative D call: TRBD2 (6 bases). Trimming shortened V by 5 bases and J by 5 bases, and 16 bases separated the two germline ends. Germline loops: CDR1 SGHTA, CDR2 FQGNSA. The CDR3 is 14 residues long. As DNA, the CDR3 is TGTGCCAGCAGCCCTGGAGGGCAGGGCCACGAGCAGTACTTC. This translates into CASSPGGQGHEQYF.

The chain has TRBV5-1 and TRBJ2-6; D gene unclear. The germline V and J ends were trimmed by 0 bases and 1 base, with 8 bases remaining between them. This CDR3 has 16 amino acids. Germline-derived CDR1 and CDR2 are SGHRS and YFSETQ. CDR3 loop: CASSLVFESGANVLTF. CDR3 nucleotide sequence: TGCGCCAGCAGCTTGGTGTTTGAATCTGGGGCCAACGTCCTGACTTTC. Based on the CDR3 plus reference TRBV5-1 and TRBJ2-6, the full variable domain is KAGVTQTPRYLIKTRGQQVTLSCSPISGHRSVSWYQQTPGQGLQFLFEYFSETQRNKGNFPGRFSGRQFSNSRSEMNVSTLELGDSALYLCASSLVFESGANVLTFGAGSRLTVL.

This clonotype was observed a handful of times. This sequence joins TRBV7-2 and TRBJ2-7, with TRBD2 matching 12 bases. V gave up 5 bases and J gave up 1 base; unmatched junction bases: 6. Germline values: CDR1 SGHTA, CDR2 FQGNSA. The CDR3 runs to 16 residues. The CDR3 DNA follows: TGTGCCAGCAGCCCTCGGACTAGCGGGGTTTCCTACGAGCAGTACTTC. It translates to CASSPRTSGVSYEQYF.

The V call is TRBV7-9, the J call TRBJ2-1; D might be TRBD2 (5 bases). This CDR3 contains 13 residues. Trimming took 5 bases from V and 6 from J, leaving 11 bases between them. The V gene's germline CDR1 is SEHNR and CDR2 FQNEAQ (reference sequence). The CDR3 spells CASSGWTSNEQFF. CDR3 DNA sequence: TGTGCCAGCAGCGGGTGGACTTCCAATGAGCAGTTCTTC.

This clonotype was detected only a few times. The V call is TRBV2, the J call TRBJ2-4; 8 positions agree with TRBD2. This CDR3 is 14 amino acids long. The germline V gene encodes CDR1 SNHLY and CDR2 FYNNEI. Trimming cost V 4 bases and J 1 base; bases outside gene matches: 0. The CDR3 here is CASSGGRAKNIQYF. The DNA of the CDR3 is TGTGCCAGCAGTGGCGGGAGGGCCAAAAACATTCAGTACTTC.

This clonotype was seen a handful of times. CDR3 loop: CASSFTSEYEQYF. For the CDR3, the DNA is TGTGCCAGCAGCTTCACTAGCGAGTACGAGCAGTACTTC. The V call is TRBV7-7, the J call TRBJ2-7; TRBD2 aligns across 7 bases. CDR1 and CDR2 (germline): SSHAT, FNYEAQ (reference sequence). With V trimmed by 3 bases and J by 4 bases, 3 bases remained unmatched. The CDR3 runs 13 residues.

This clonotype was seen only a few times. V and J are TRBV2 and TRBJ2-1; D is unclear. CDR1 and CDR2 (germline): SNHLY, FYNNEI. Trimming shortened V by 2 bases and J by 2 bases, and 13 bases separated the two germline ends. The CDR3 sequence is 16 residues long. CDR3 sequence: CASSEMHFGPYNEQFF. As DNA, the CDR3 is TGTGCCAGCAGTGAAATGCACTTCGGGCCCTACAATGAGCAGTTCTTC.

The J gene is TRBJ1-2, the V gene TRBV30, with TRBD1 identical over 7 bases. Germline V CDR1 and CDR2: GTSNPN, SVGIG (reference sequence). Trimming took 3 bases from V and 4 from J; bases not matched to a gene: 5. The CDR3 length is 13 residues. The CDR3 sequence: CAWRAWDSYGYTF. The CDR3 nucleotides are TGTGCCTGGAGGGCCTGGGACAGCTATGGCTACACCTTC.

The chain recombines TRBV27 with TRBJ2-1; the match to TRBD1 covers 8 bases. Germline CDR1 is MNHEY and CDR2 is SMNVEV (reference sequence). The CDR3 length is 13 residues. The ends lost 6 bases at V and 7 bases at J; junction bases unmatched: 5. CDR3 amino acids: CASRQTGENEQFF. The CDR3 DNA reads TGTGCCAGCAGGCAGACAGGGGAAAATGAGCAGTTCTTC.

This clonotype was found a few times. This chain links TRBV12-3 or TRBV12-4 with TRBJ2-5; 10 nucleotides line up with TRBD2. J was trimmed by 5 bases and V by 6 bases; bases with no gene match: 18. The CDR3 runs 18 residues. CDR3 protein: CASSPFPSGGDRRETQYF. In nucleotides, the CDR3 is TGTGCCAGCAGCCCCTTTCCTAGCGGGGGTGATCGTCGGGAGACCCAGTACTTC.

This clonotype was observed a few times. The chain uses TRBV25-1 and TRBJ2-1; 7 bases fit TRBD2. Germline CDR1 reads MGHDK; CDR2 reads SYGVNS. Unmatched junction bases numbered 20, after V lost 8 bases and J lost 7 bases. The CDR3 is made up of 17 amino acids. This CDR3 reads CASGYPIVSGTGNEQFF. The CDR3 DNA reads as TGTGCCAGCGGATACCCAATTGTCAGCGGGACTGGGAATGAGCAGTTCTTC.

J is TRBJ2-3 and V is TRBV6-5, with D possibly being TRBD1 (6 bases). V gave up 10 bases and J gave up 2 bases, with 16 bases separating them. This CDR3 is 14 amino acids long. Germline assignment: CDR1 MNHEY and CDR2 SVGAGI. For the CDR3, the DNA is TGTGCCACTCGAGCAGGGGTTTACACAGATACGCAGTATTTT. Encoded protein: CATRAGVYTDTQYF.

The V call is TRBV7-9, the J call TRBJ1-2; D is perhaps TRBD1 (5 bases). V gave up 5 bases and J gave up 3 bases, with 16 bases separating them. The CDR3 loop spans 15 amino acids. Per the germline V gene, CDR1 is SEHNR and CDR2 is FQNEAQ (reference sequence). CDR3 residues: CASSPGRAADYGYTF. In nucleotides, the CDR3 is TGTGCCAGCAGCCCGGGACGGGCCGCGGACTATGGCTACACCTTC. Together with reference TRBV7-9 and TRBJ1-2, the CDR3 gives the full variable domain: DTGVSQNPRHKITKRGQNVTFRCDPISEHNRLYWYRQTLGQGPEFLTYFQNEAQLEKSRLLSDRFSAERPKGSFSTLEIQRTEQGDSAMYLCASSPGRAADYGYTFGSGTRLTVV.

This clonotype came up a few times. The chain joins TRBV7-9 to TRBJ2-3, with D maybe TRBD2 (5 bases). The V gene lost 8 bases and the J gene lost 6 bases, with 21 bases spanning the gap. The CDR3 spans 15 residues. CDR1 and CDR2 from the germline V gene are SEHNR and FQNEAQ (reference sequence). CDR3 sequence reads: CASAGKSTLGDTQYF. CDR3 coding DNA: TGTGCCAGCGCCGGGAAGTCTACTCTGGGGGATACGCAGTATTTT.